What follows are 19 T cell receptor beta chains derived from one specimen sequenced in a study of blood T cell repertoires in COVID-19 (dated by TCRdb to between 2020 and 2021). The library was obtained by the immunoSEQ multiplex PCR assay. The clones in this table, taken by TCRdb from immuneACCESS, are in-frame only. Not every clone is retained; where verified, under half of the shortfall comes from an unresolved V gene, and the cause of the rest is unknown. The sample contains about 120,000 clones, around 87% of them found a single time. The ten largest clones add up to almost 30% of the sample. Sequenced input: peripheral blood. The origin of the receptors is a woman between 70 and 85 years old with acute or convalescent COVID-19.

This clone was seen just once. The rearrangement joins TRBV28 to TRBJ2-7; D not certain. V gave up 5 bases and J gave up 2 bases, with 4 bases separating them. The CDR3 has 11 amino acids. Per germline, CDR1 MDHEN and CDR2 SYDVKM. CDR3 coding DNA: TGTGCCAGCAGTATTACCTACGAGCAGTACTTC. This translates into CASSITYEQYF.

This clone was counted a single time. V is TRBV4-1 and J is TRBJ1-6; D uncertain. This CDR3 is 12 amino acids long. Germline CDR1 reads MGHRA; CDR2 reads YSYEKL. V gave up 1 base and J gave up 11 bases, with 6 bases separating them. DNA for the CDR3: TGCGCCAGCAGCCAAGTTTCGGCACCCCTCCACTTT. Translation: CASSQVSAPLHF.

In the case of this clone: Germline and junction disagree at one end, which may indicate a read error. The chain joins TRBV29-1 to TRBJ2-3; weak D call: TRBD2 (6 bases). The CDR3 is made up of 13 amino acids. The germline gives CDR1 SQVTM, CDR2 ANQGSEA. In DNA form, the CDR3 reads TGCAGCGTTGAGGGAGGTAGCACAGATACGCAGTGTTTT. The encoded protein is CSVEGGSTDTQCF.

The CDR3 DNA sequence: TGCGCCAGCAGCCAAGGCCCCCCGGGGGGGGGCGCAGATACGCAGTATTTT. Its protein product is CASSQGPPGGGADTQYF. This chain links TRBV4-1 with TRBJ2-3, with 8 bases lining up with TRBD2. This CDR3 region has 17 residues. Unmatched junction bases numbered 10, after V lost 1 base and J lost 4 bases. Germline V gene lookup returns CDR1 MGHRA and CDR2 YSYEKL.

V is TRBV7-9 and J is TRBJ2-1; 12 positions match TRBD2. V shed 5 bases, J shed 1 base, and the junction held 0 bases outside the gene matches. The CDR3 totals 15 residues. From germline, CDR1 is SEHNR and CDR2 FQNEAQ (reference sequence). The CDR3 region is CASSTSGGSYNEQFF. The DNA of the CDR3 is TGTGCCAGCAGCACTAGCGGGGGGTCCTACAATGAGCAGTTCTTC. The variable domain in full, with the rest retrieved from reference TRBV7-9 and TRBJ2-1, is DTGVSQNPRHKITKRGQNVTFRCDPISEHNRLYWYRQTLGQGPEFLTYFQNEAQLEKSRLLSDRFSAERPKGSFSTLEIQRTEQGDSAMYLCASSTSGGSYNEQFFGPGTRLTVL.

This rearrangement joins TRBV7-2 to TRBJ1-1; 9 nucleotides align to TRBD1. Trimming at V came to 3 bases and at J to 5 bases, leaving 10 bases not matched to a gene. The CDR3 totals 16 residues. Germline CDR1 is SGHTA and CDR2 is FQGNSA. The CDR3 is CASSLETGGVWTEAFF. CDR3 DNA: TGTGCCAGCAGCTTGGAGACAGGGGGAGTTTGGACTGAAGCTTTCTTT.

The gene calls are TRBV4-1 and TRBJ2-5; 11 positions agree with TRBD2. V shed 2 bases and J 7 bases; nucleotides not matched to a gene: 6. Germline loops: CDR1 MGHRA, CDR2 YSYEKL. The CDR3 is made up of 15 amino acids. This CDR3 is CASSQLAGGPGTQYF. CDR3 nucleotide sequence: TGCGCCAGCAGCCAATTAGCGGGGGGGCCGGGGACCCAGTACTTC.

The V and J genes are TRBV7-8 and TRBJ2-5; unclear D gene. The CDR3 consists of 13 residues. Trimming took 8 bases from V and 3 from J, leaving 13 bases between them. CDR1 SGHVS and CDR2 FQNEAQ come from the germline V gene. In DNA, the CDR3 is TGTGCCAGCGCCCGAGGAGTTAAAGAGACCCAGTACTTC. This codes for CASARGVKETQYF. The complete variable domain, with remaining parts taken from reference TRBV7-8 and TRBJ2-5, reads GAGVSQSPRYKVAKRGQDVALRCDPISGHVSLFWYQQALGQGPEFLTYFQNEAQLDKSGLPSDRFFAERPEGSVSTLKIQRTQQEDSAVYLCASARGVKETQYFGPGTRLLVL.

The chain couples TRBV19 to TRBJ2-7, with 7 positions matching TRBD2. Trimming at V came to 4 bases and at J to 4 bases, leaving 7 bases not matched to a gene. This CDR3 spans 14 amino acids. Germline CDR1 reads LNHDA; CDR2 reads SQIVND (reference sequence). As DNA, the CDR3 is TGTGCCAGTAGTAAAGGGGAGGGGCGGTACGAGCAGTACTTC. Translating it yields CASSKGEGRYEQYF.

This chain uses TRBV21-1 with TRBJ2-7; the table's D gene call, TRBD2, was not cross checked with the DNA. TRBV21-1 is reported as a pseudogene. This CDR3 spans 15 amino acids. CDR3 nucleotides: TGTGCCACTGCGGGGGCGCAGGGATTAGAGTACGAGCAGTACTTC. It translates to CATAGAQGLEYEQYF.

CDR3 bases: TGTGCCACCAGTGGAAAGGGGCGGAACCACCCTCAGTACTTC. Translation gives CATSGKGRNHPQYF. The chain couples TRBV24-1 to TRBJ2-7; D may be TRBD1 (5 bases). V lost 5 bases to trimming and J lost 10 bases, with 20 bases between them. The germline V gene encodes CDR1 KGHDR and CDR2 SFDVKD. The CDR3 covers 14 residues.

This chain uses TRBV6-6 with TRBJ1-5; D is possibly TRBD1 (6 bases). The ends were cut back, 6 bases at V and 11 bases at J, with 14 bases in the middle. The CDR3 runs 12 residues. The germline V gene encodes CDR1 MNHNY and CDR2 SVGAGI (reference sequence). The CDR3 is CASRQGSGAQHF. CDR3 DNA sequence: TGTGCCAGCAGACAGGGCAGCGGGGCCCAGCATTTT.

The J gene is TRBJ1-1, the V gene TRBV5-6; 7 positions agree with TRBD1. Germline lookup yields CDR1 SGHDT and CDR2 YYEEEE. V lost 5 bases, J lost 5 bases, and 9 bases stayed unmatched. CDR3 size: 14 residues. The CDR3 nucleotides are TGTGCCAGCAGTTCAGGACAGGTTTGGACTGAAGCTTTCTTT. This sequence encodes CASSSGQVWTEAFF.

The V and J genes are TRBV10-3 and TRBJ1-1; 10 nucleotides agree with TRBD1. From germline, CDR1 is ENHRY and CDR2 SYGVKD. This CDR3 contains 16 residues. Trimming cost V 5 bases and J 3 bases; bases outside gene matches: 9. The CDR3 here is CAISPPGGTGDTEAFF. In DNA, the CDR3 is TGTGCCATCAGTCCCCCCGGGGGGACAGGGGACACTGAAGCTTTCTTT.

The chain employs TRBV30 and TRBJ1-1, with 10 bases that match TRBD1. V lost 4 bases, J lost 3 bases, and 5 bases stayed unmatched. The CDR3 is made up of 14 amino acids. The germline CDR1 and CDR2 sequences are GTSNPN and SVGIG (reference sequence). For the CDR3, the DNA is TGTGCCTGGACCCGGGACAGGGGCGACACTGAAGCTTTCTTT. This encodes CAWTRDRGDTEAFF.

The CDR3 DNA reads TGTGCCACCAGTGATTTGCGGGACAGGGGGCGCCTAGGCACCGGGGAGCTGTTTTTT. Amino acid sequence: CATSDLRDRGRLGTGELFF. V and J are TRBV24-1 and TRBJ2-2; 12 bases are shared with TRBD1. The CDR3 is made up of 19 amino acids. From germline, CDR1 is KGHDR and CDR2 SFDVKD. The trim removed 0 bases at V and 4 bases at J, leaving 8 bases unmatched.

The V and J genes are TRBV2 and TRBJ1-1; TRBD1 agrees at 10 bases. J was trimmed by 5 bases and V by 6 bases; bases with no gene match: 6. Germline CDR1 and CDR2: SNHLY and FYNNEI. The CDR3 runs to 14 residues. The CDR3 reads CASRTTGGRTEAFF. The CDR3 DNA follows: TGTGCCAGCAGAACGACAGGGGGCAGGACTGAAGCTTTCTTT. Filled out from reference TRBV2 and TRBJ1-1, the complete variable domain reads EPEVTQTPSHQVTQMGQEVILRCVPISNHLYFYWYRQILGQKVEFLVSFYNNEISEKSEIFDDQFSVERPDGSNFTLKIRSTKLEDSAMYFCASRTTGGRTEAFFGQGTRLTVV.

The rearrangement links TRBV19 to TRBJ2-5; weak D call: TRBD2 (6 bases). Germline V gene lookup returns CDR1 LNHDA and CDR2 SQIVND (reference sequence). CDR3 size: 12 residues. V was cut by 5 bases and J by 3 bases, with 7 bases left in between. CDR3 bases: TGTGCCAGTAGTCGGAGGGAAGAGACCCAGTACTTC. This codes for CASSRREETQYF. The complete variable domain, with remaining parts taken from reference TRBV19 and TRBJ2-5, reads DGGITQSPKYLFRKEGQNVTLSCEQNLNHDAMYWYRQDPGQGLRLIYYSQIVNDFQKGDIAEGYSVSREKKESFPLTVTSAQKNPTAFYLCASSRREETQYFGPGTRLLVL.

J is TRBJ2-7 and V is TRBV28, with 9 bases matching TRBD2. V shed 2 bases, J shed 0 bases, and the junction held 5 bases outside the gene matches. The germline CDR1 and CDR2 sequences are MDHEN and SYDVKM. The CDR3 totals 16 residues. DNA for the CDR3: TGTGCCAGCAGTTTAATTCTAGCGGGGTCCTCCTACGAGCAGTACTTC. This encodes CASSLILAGSSYEQYF.